The clone carrying this T cell receptor beta chain counts as large. As yet, its antigen is unknown. The data belong to a study of circulating CD8 cells and anti-PD-1 response in melanoma. Looking at the study overall: Anti-PD-1 was first-line therapy for about 50% of the 13 patients. General observations from the study: Tumor reactivity was tested by peptide assays on expanded sorted subsets. Clonotype sharing was highest between DPOS and TIGIT subsets.

Four subsets defined by PD-1 and/or TIGIT were sorted from live CD3+CD8+TCRalphabeta+ cells. TCR libraries were prepared from 15 ng of total RNA with the QIAseq Immune Repertoire TCR panel. TCRdb reanalysed the reads using MiXCR and keeps one entry per CDR3 protein. The table includes over a thousand distinct CDR3 sequences, about 6% detected once. Germline V gives CDR1 MNHEY, CDR2 SMNVEV (reference sequence). The CDR3 sequence is 15 residues long. V shed 2 bases and J shed 1 base, with 9 bases lying between them. This chain links TRBV27 with TRBJ2-4; D possibly uses TRBD1 or TRBD2 (5 bases each). Source: CD8+ T cells from PBMCs, taken at baseline or after one month of anti-PD-1 therapy (not recorded which). The TCR comes from a human donor with melanoma. The CDR3 region is CASSLIREAKNIQYF. The CDR3 DNA follows: TGTGCCAGCAGTTTAATCAGGGAGGCCAAAAACATTCAGTACTTC.